Below are 2 T cell receptor beta chains sequenced from a single sample in a study of lymphopenia after photon versus proton radiotherapy. Sequenced by immunoSEQ multiplex PCR; TCRdb stores in-frame clones only, minus some. Counted here are more than 45,000 clones, approximately 84% occurring once; the ten biggest clones make up 2.1%. The source material was peripheral blood, sampled from a patient treated with proton-based radiotherapy. The receptors derive from a man in his fifties or sixties with pancreatic cancer.

V gene TRBV5-4 combines with J gene TRBJ2-3, with D possibly matching TRBD1 (5 bases). The CDR3 extends over 15 amino acids. The germline V gene encodes CDR1 SGHNT and CDR2 YYREEE (reference sequence). With 0 bases removed from V and 5 bases from J, the gap between germline ends came to 13 bases. CDR3 amino acids: CASSLGQNTGDTQYF. CDR3 nucleotides: TGTGCCAGCAGCTTGGGACAGAACACAGGAGATACGCAGTATTTT.

The V call is TRBV28, the J call TRBJ2-1; 12 bases fit TRBD2. The CDR3 spans 15 residues. The V gene end was trimmed by 6 bases and the J gene end by 8 bases; junction bases not matched to a gene: 8. The germline CDR1 and CDR2 sequences are MDHEN and SYDVKM. In DNA, the CDR3 is TGTGCCAGCAGCGATCTACTAGCGGGAGGAGATGAGCAGTTCTTC. This sequence encodes CASSDLLAGGDEQFF.